The 17 T cell receptor beta chains listed next were all sequenced from one sample in a study of human T cells and chemical hapten exposure. TCRdb independently ran MiXCR on the RACE reads; one entry per CDR3 protein. Counted here are under 200,000 distinct CDR3 sequences, almost 30% occurring once; the ten biggest clones make up 2.9%. Noted time point: pre-sensitization, week 0. Treatment described: therapeutic diphenylcyclopropenone sensitization with weekly scalp DPC. The sequencing used whole blood, collected in connection with sensitization to the hapten diphenylcyclopropenone (DPC). The receptors originated from a woman aged 30 to 39 with alopecia areata. Some clones in this sample may be carry-over from other donors' samples.

This chain uses TRBV4-3 with TRBJ2-3, with D tentatively TRBD2 (6 bases). V was trimmed by 0 bases and J by 1 base, leaving 14 bases between them. The CDR3 contains 17 residues. Germline-derived CDR1 and CDR2 are LGHNA and YSLEER. CDR3 bases: TGCGCCAGCAGCCAAGATCTGACGGGGGACGGCACAGATACGCAGTATTTT. The encoded protein is CASSQDLTGDGTDTQYF.

In its sample, this clonotype was seen a few times. This chain links TRBV7-2 with TRBJ2-1; 9 nucleotides align to TRBD2. This CDR3 spans 15 amino acids. Germline assignment: CDR1 SGHTA and CDR2 FQGNSA. Losses at the gene ends were 5 bases for V and 10 bases for J; bases not matched to a gene: 12. CDR3 loop: CASSITSGWGREQFF. CDR3 sequence (DNA): TGTGCCAGCAGCATTACTAGCGGGTGGGGACGGGAGCAGTTCTTC.

Many counts were recorded for this clonotype. The V gene is TRBV20-1, the J gene TRBJ1-5; D ambiguous. V was shortened by 5 bases and J by 11 bases, with 25 bases between the two germline ends. The CDR3 sequence is 15 residues long. Germline assignment: CDR1 DFQATT and CDR2 SNEGSKA (reference sequence). CDR3 sequence: CSAARTDAGWRAQHF. CDR3 bases: TGCAGTGCTGCCCGGACGGACGCAGGTTGGCGGGCCCAGCATTTT.

V gene TRBV28 combines with J gene TRBJ1-2, with 10 nucleotides matching TRBD1. V was clipped by 5 bases and J by 3 bases; unmatched bases: 6. The CDR3 loop spans 15 amino acids. Germline CDR1 and CDR2: MDHEN and SYDVKM. Written as DNA, the CDR3 is TGTGCCAGCAGTGGGGCCGGGACAGGGGACTATGGCTACACCTTC. Translated, it gives CASSGAGTGDYGYTF.

As DNA, the CDR3 is TGTGCCAGCAGCTTAGTCGGCAGGACGAACACTGAAGCTTTCTTT. Its translation is CASSLVGRTNTEAFF. This chain links TRBV7-9 with TRBJ1-1, with no clear D. With 1 base removed from V and 1 base from J, the gap between germline ends came to 10 bases. The germline gives CDR1 SEHNR, CDR2 FQNEAQ (reference sequence). CDR3 size: 15 residues. Full variable domain (remainder filled in from reference TRBV7-9 and TRBJ1-1): DTGVSQNPRHKITKRGQNVTFRCDPISEHNRLYWYRQTLGQGPEFLTYFQNEAQLEKSRLLSDRFSAERPKGSFSTLEIQRTEQGDSAMYLCASSLVGRTNTEAFFGQGTRLTVV.

This clonotype has more than one count but fewer than ten. V and J are TRBV29-1 and TRBJ2-3; 12 bases align to TRBD2. From germline, CDR1 is SQVTM and CDR2 ANQGSEA. This CDR3 spans 14 amino acids. The junction had 6 bases not matched to a gene; V was cut back by 7 bases and J by 4 bases. The CDR3 region has the DNA TGCAGCGCCAGACTAGCGGGAGTCGCAGATACGCAGTATTTT. Translation: CSARLAGVADTQYF.

This clonotype has a handful of counts. This sequence joins TRBV29-1 and TRBJ1-2, with D possibly being TRBD1 (5 bases). Trimming stripped 1 base from V and 10 bases from J, with 13 bases between. The CDR3 has 12 residues. Germline CDR1 SQVTM, CDR2 ANQGSEA. The CDR3 coding sequence is TGCAGCGTTGAAGGGGGCTCGGGTTTCTACACCTTC. Translated, it gives CSVEGGSGFYTF.

This clonotype was seen a handful of times. This chain connects TRBV28 to TRBJ1-2; TRBD1 might be the D (6 bases). V was cut by 2 bases and J by 7 bases, with 11 bases left in between. Germline V gene data show CDR1 as MDHEN and CDR2 as SYDVKM. CDR3 length equals 13 residues. The CDR3 sequence is CASSLRGPGGYTF. For the CDR3, the DNA is TGTGCCAGCAGTTTACGGGGGCCGGGTGGCTACACCTTC.

The chain carries TRBV27 and TRBJ2-1, with 9 bases lining up with TRBD1. The CDR3 is 15 residues long. V shed 6 bases and J 1 base; nucleotides not matched to a gene: 4. Germline values: CDR1 MNHEY, CDR2 SMNVEV (reference sequence). In nucleotides, the CDR3 is TGTGCCAGCAGGGGGACAGGGCGATCCTACAATGAGCAGTTCTTC. Translation gives CASRGTGRSYNEQFF.

This chain joins TRBV5-6 and TRBJ2-1; D not certain. The CDR3 sequence is 12 residues long. The germline V and J ends were trimmed by 4 bases and 7 bases, with 9 bases remaining between them. Germline lookup yields CDR1 SGHDT and CDR2 YYEEEE. In DNA form, the CDR3 reads TGTGCCAGCAGCGATTTCTCGAATGAGCAGTTCTTC. Amino acids: CASSDFSNEQFF.

The rearrangement links TRBV29-1 to TRBJ1-1, with D possibly being TRBD1 (5 bases). V lost 7 bases and J lost 4, with 13 bases in between. The CDR3 length is 12 residues. From germline, CDR1 is SQVTM and CDR2 ANQGSEA. The CDR3 region is CSGGRALTEAFF. For the CDR3, the DNA is TGCAGCGGGGGGAGGGCCCTCACTGAAGCTTTCTTT.

In this sample, this clonotype turned up a few times. J is TRBJ1-5 and V is TRBV6-2 or TRBV6-3; TRBD1 aligns across 7 bases. Germline CDR1 reads MNHEY; CDR2 reads SVGEGT. J lost 0 bases, V lost 7 bases, and 12 bases had no gene match. This CDR3 is 17 amino acids long. The CDR3 DNA reads as TGTGCCAGCACCCCGGGTGACAGGGTGTATAGCAATCAGCCCCAGCATTTT. Its translation: CASTPGDRVYSNQPQHF.

The V and J genes are TRBV18 and TRBJ2-3, with D possibly matching TRBD2 (6 bases). Germline CDR1 is KGHSH and CDR2 is LQKENI. The CDR3 has 15 amino acids. Between the trimmed V and J ends, which lost 6 bases and 6 bases, there was a span of 19 bases. CDR3: CASSRGGPAFDTQYF. Here the CDR3 DNA reads TGTGCCAGCTCCCGAGGAGGGCCTGCGTTTGATACGCAGTATTTT.

This clonotype was observed a few times. This chain joins TRBV7-2 and TRBJ2-5; TRBD2 matches at 8 bases. Germline lookup yields CDR1 SGHTA and CDR2 FQGNSA. This CDR3 is 14 amino acids long. V was clipped by 5 bases and J by 1 base; unmatched bases: 3. CDR3 DNA: TGTGCCAGCAGCCCGACTAGCGTCCAAGAGACCCAGTACTTC. Translating gives CASSPTSVQETQYF.

This clonotype was seen more than once but under ten times. This chain uses TRBV29-1 with TRBJ2-5; the match to TRBD2 covers 7 bases. The V and J ends lost 5 bases and 5 bases, in that order; junction bases with no gene match: 8. The CDR3 loop spans 13 amino acids. The germline gives CDR1 SQVTM, CDR2 ANQGSEA. The CDR3 DNA sequence: TGCAGCGTTAATCTGGGAGGGCGGGAGACCCAGTACTTC. Encoded protein: CSVNLGGRETQYF.

The genes are TRBV7-2 and TRBJ2-1, with 15 bases identical to TRBD2. Germline-derived CDR1 and CDR2 are SGHTA and FQGNSA. V gave up 5 bases and J gave up 8 bases; unmatched junction bases: 7. This CDR3 region has 16 residues. This CDR3 is CASSRSGLAGGHEQFF. The CDR3, as DNA: TGTGCCAGCAGCCGGAGCGGACTAGCGGGAGGGCATGAGCAGTTCTTC.

This rearrangement joins TRBV6-2 or TRBV6-3 to TRBJ2-4; possible D gene TRBD1, 5 bases. This CDR3 spans 18 amino acids. Germline CDR1 is MNHEY and CDR2 is SVGEGT. Trimming took off 4 bases at V and 1 base at J, with 20 bases between the two ends. CDR3 DNA sequence: TGTGCCAGCAGTTCCGTAGTTATACAGGTCCGGGCCAAAAACATTCAGTACTTC. Amino acids: CASSSVVIQVRAKNIQYF.